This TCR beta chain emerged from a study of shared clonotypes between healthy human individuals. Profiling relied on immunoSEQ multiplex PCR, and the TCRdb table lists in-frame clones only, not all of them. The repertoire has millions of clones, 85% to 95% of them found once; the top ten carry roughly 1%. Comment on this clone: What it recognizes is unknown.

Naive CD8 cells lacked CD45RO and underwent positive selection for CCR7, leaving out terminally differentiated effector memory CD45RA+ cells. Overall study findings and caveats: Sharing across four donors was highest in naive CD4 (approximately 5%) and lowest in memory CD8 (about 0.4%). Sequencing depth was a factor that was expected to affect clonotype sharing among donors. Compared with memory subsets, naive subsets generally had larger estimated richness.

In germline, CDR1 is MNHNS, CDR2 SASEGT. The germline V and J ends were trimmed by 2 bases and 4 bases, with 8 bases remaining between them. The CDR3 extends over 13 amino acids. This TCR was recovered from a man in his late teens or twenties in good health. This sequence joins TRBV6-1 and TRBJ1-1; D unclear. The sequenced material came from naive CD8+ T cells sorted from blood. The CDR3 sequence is CASSEYKATEAFF. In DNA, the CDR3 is TGTGCCAGCAGTGAATATAAGGCCACTGAAGCTTTCTTT.